This T cell receptor (beta chain) was observed in a study of CD8 T cells in Susac syndrome. About the study: The sequenced Susac syndrome patients comprised 5 or 6 with active disease and about 8 in remission. When blood was drawn, the patients with Susac syndrome were therapy-naive, on corticosteroids, or on intravenous immunoglobulin alone.

RNA totalling roughly 0.45 to 1 ug underwent reverse transcription with random hexamers. Amplification of TCR beta CDR3 spanned 54 Vbeta and 13 Jbeta via immunoSEQ multiplex PCR. TCRdb reprocessed the immunoSEQ multiplex PCR reads via MiXCR and lists one record per CDR3 protein. The sample has about 140,000 distinct CDR3 sequences, approximately 95% seen once; the top ten hold approximately 0.13%. Patients with Susac syndrome fulfilled recently defined diagnostic criteria for definite or probable disease. The TCR originated in a human donor with Susac syndrome. Sequencing used CD4+ T cells from PBMCs.

CDR3 DNA sequence: TGTGCCAGCGAGACGGGGCTAGCGGGGGGACTGGATACGCAGTATTTT. The encoded protein is CASETGLAGGLDTQYF. V is TRBV2 and J is TRBJ2-3, with 11 bases lining up with TRBD2. V dropped 8 bases and J dropped 6; count of bases not matched to a gene: 13. The CDR3 is 16 amino acids. Looked up from germline, CDR1 is SNHLY and CDR2 is FYNNEI.